This TCR beta chain was recovered during a study of blood T cell repertoires in COVID-19. The CDR3 runs 13 residues. V was clipped by 2 bases and J by 8 bases, with 13 bases between them. From germline, CDR1 is SGHRS and CDR2 YFSETQ. Only in-frame clones appear in the TCRdb table, and some are missing; sequencing was by immunoSEQ multiplex PCR. The sample has 200,000 or so clones; over 75% are singletons. The sequenced sample was peripheral blood. This TCR was recovered from an elderly man with acute or convalescent COVID-19. J is TRBJ1-2 and V is TRBV5-1, with D perhaps TRBD1 (6 bases). The CDR3 reads CASSLGGEYGYTF. The DNA for the CDR3 is TGCGCCAGCAGCTTAGGGGGGGAGTACGGCTACACCTTC.